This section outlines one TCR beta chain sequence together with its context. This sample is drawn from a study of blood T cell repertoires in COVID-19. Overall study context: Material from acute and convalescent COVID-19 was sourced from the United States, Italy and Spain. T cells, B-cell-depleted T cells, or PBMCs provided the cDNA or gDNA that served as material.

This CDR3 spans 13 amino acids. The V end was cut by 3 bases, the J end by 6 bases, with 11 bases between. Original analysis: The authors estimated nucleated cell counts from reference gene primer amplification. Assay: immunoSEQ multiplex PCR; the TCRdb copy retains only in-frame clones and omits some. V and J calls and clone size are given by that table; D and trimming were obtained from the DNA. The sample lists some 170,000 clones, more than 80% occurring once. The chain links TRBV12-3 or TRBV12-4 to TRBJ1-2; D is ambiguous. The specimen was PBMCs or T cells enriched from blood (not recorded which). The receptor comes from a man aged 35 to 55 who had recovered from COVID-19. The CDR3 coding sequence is TGTGCCAGCAGTTTGTACGTTTCGGATGGCTACACCTTC. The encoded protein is CASSLYVSDGYTF.